What follows describes a single T cell receptor (beta chain). The antigen remains undetermined. The source of the sample is a study of T cell repertoires in cytomegalovirus infection. Turning to the study itself: CMV infection plus the matching HLA type was flagged by public TCR beta signatures. Study conclusions and caveats: Clonotypes of TCR beta that were HLA-C-restricted and CMV-specific dominated the ex vivo response.

TCRdb redid the calling of the reads with MiXCR, one entry per CDR3 protein. The sample includes under 200,000 distinct CDR3 sequences, roughly 30% of them seen just once. Trimming shortened V by 5 bases and J by 5 bases, and 4 bases separated the two germline ends. The CDR3 spans 12 residues. Germline loops: CDR1 LNHDA, CDR2 SQIVND (reference sequence). Sequencing was done on a sample of PBMCs. V and J are TRBV19 and TRBJ1-6, with D unclear. The source of this sequence is a human donor in good health (CMV status not recorded). Some clones in this sample may be carry-over from other donors' samples. CDR3 nucleotide sequence: TGTGCCAGTAGTGAGGATAATTCACCCCTCCACTTT. It codes for CASSEDNSPLHF.